The 23 T cell receptor beta chains below come from one sample, sequenced in a study of blood T cell repertoires in COVID-19. Data came from immunoSEQ multiplex PCR; TCRdb stores just in-frame clones and leaves some out. The sample shows about 56,000 clones, about 89% of them seen only once. Sample: peripheral blood. The receptors stem from a human donor in a cohort sampled during active COVID-19.

The chain recombines TRBV19 with TRBJ2-1; 8 bases match TRBD1. Losses at the gene ends were 6 bases for V and 4 bases for J; bases not matched to a gene: 8. There are 15 residues in the CDR3. Germline V gene sequence: CDR1 LNHDA, CDR2 SQIVND (reference sequence). CDR3 nucleotide sequence: TGTGCCAGTAGCCTCGACAGGGGTACTTACAATGAGCAGTTCTTC. It translates to CASSLDRGTYNEQFF. The entire variable domain, with the rest obtained from reference TRBV19 and TRBJ2-1, is as follows: DGGITQSPKYLFRKEGQNVTLSCEQNLNHDAMYWYRQDPGQGLRLIYYSQIVNDFQKGDIAEGYSVSREKKESFPLTVTSAQKNPTAFYLCASSLDRGTYNEQFFGPGTRLTVL.

The chain is built from TRBV7-9 and TRBJ1-2; unclear D gene. The CDR3 contains 15 residues. Germline V lookup: CDR1 SEHNR, CDR2 FQNEAQ (reference sequence). V was clipped by 4 bases and J by 5 bases, with 17 bases between them. This chain's CDR3 is CASSSRTEVGYGYTF. CDR3 nucleotide sequence: TGTGCCAGCAGCTCCAGGACTGAGGTGGGGTATGGCTACACCTTC.

The CDR3 DNA reads TGTGCCAGCAGCCAGTCTAGCCCCGGGGAGCTGTTTTTT. It is translated as CASSQSSPGELFF. The J gene is TRBJ2-2, the V gene TRBV16, with D perhaps matching TRBD2 (5 bases). CDR3 length: 13 amino acids. The germline CDR1 and CDR2 sequences are KGHSY and FQNENV. V lost 3 bases to trimming and J lost 6 bases, with 8 bases between them.

The CDR3 is CASSTQGISNTEAFF. The DNA for the CDR3 is TGTGCCAGCAGCACCCAGGGGATTTCGAACACTGAAGCTTTCTTT. The chain uses TRBV7-2 and TRBJ1-1; tentatively, D is TRBD1 (6 bases). The CDR3 has 15 residues. Germline CDR1 and CDR2: SGHTA and FQGNSA. The V end was cut by 5 bases, the J end by 1 base, with 14 bases between.

Here the CDR3 DNA reads TGTGCCAGCAGCCCCCGTCCATGGGGGGTTGGTGAAAAACTGTTTTTT. It is translated as CASSPRPWGVGEKLFF. V usage is TRBV7-6 and J usage is TRBJ1-4; the D gene is possibly TRBD1 (5 bases). V was pared by 5 bases and J by 7 bases, with 20 bases between. Germline CDR1 is SGHVS and CDR2 is FNYEAQ. The CDR3 totals 16 residues.

The V and J genes are TRBV9 and TRBJ2-1, with D hard to call. CDR3 size: 13 residues. V was shortened by 0 bases and J by 9 bases, with 10 bases between the two germline ends. CDR1 SGDLS and CDR2 YYNGEE come from the germline V gene. The CDR3 here is CASSVDQVGEQFF. The CDR3 nucleotides read TGTGCCAGCAGCGTAGATCAGGTGGGTGAGCAGTTCTTC.

The rearrangement links TRBV7-8 to TRBJ1-6; D unresolved. The CDR3 spans 13 residues. V dropped 2 bases and J dropped 14 bases, with 13 bases sitting between them. In germline, CDR1 is SGHVS, CDR2 FQNEAQ. The CDR3 DNA follows: TGTGCCAGCAGCTTAATCGACCGCCGGGCCCTCCACTTT. This encodes CASSLIDRRALHF. Looking up the rest from reference TRBV7-8 and TRBJ1-6 gives the full variable domain: GAGVSQSPRYKVAKRGQDVALRCDPISGHVSLFWYQQALGQGPEFLTYFQNEAQLDKSGLPSDRFFAERPEGSVSTLKIQRTQQEDSAVYLCASSLIDRRALHFGNGTRLTVT.

The chain recombines TRBV30 with TRBJ1-6, with D tentatively TRBD1 (5 bases). Per germline, CDR1 GTSNPN and CDR2 SVGIG (reference sequence). The V gene lost 3 bases and the J gene lost 0 bases, with 12 bases spanning the gap. This CDR3 comprises 16 residues. This CDR3 reads CAWRRDSSSYNSPLHF. CDR3 in DNA: TGTGCCTGGAGGCGGGACTCGAGCTCCTATAATTCACCCCTCCACTTT.

J is TRBJ2-7 and V is TRBV27; the match to TRBD2 covers 13 bases. CDR1 and CDR2 (germline): MNHEY, SMNVEV (reference sequence). This CDR3 region has 18 residues. V trimming: 5 bases; J trimming: 2 bases; junction bases outside the gene matches: 12. DNA for the CDR3: TGTGCCAGCAGTCCCAACTACCTAGGGACTAGCGGGACCTACGAGCAGTACTTC. Translation: CASSPNYLGTSGTYEQYF.

The DNA for the CDR3 is TGTGCCAGCAGCCCGGAGGGGTGGCAATACACTGAAGCTTTCTTT. Protein sequence: CASSPEGWQYTEAFF. V is TRBV2 and J is TRBJ1-1; the D gene is possibly TRBD1 (5 bases). This CDR3 region has 15 residues. V was trimmed by 6 bases and J by 3 bases, leaving 17 bases between them. Germline V gene lookup returns CDR1 SNHLY and CDR2 FYNNEI.

The J gene is TRBJ2-3, the V gene TRBV19; D is uncertain. The CDR3 totals 11 residues. CDR1 and CDR2 from the germline V gene are LNHDA and SQIVND (reference sequence). The V and J ends lost 3 bases and 4 bases respectively, with 2 bases between them. The CDR3 sequence is CASSIADTQYF. DNA of the CDR3: TGTGCCAGTAGTATCGCAGATACGCAGTATTTT.

This clone has a single count. The chain has TRBV2 and TRBJ2-1; no clear D gene. V dropped 2 bases and J dropped 0 bases, with 5 bases sitting between them. The CDR3 is 14 residues long. Germline V gene sequence: CDR1 SNHLY, CDR2 FYNNEI. CDR3 protein: CASSEYSSYNEQFF. The CDR3 bases are TGTGCCAGCAGTGAATACAGCTCCTACAATGAGCAGTTCTTC.

The V and J genes are TRBV10-1 and TRBJ1-2; D is uncertain. The CDR3 is 13 amino acids. Trimming pared 3 bases from V and 8 bases from J, leaving 13 bases between. CDR1 and CDR2 from the germline V gene are WNHNN and SYGVQD (reference sequence). In DNA form, the CDR3 reads TGCGCCAGCAGTGATGGGCAGGAGGGCGGCTACACCTTC. Its translation is CASSDGQEGGYTF.

This rearrangement joins TRBV12-3 or TRBV12-4 to TRBJ1-1; possibly TRBD1 for D (5 bases). The ends were cut back, 2 bases at V and 5 bases at J, with 9 bases in the middle. This CDR3 comprises 13 residues. The CDR3 DNA reads as TGTGCCAGCAGTTTACAGGGAAGGACTGAAGCTTTCTTT. It is translated as CASSLQGRTEAFF.

This clone was counted a single time. This chain connects TRBV10-3 to TRBJ2-5; possibly TRBD2 for D (6 bases). CDR1 and CDR2 (germline): ENHRY, SYGVKD. The V and J ends lost 6 bases and 5 bases respectively, with 16 bases between them. CDR3 length equals 14 residues. As DNA, the CDR3 is TGTGCCATCAGGAACCGGGAGCCCGAGGAGACCCAGTACTTC. Translating gives CAIRNREPEETQYF.

The V and J genes are TRBV30 and TRBJ1-1, with D possibly matching TRBD1 (6 bases). The germline CDR1 and CDR2 sequences are GTSNPN and SVGIG (reference sequence). The CDR3 is 12 amino acids. Between the trimmed V and J ends, which lost 2 bases and 12 bases, there was a span of 16 bases. Written as DNA, the CDR3 is TGTGCCTGGAGTCTTAGAGGGGGTAAGTCTTTCTTT. Its protein product is CAWSLRGGKSFF.

The V gene is TRBV7-2, the J gene TRBJ2-3, with 10 bases aligning to TRBD2. V lost 1 base, J lost 7 bases, and 11 bases stayed unmatched. CDR3 length: 17 amino acids. The V gene's germline CDR1 is SGHTA and CDR2 FQGNSA. The CDR3 nucleotides read TGTGCCAGCAGCTTAGGGGTTAGCGGGGGGTGGTCGAATACGCAGTATTTT. Its protein is CASSLGVSGGWSNTQYF. The full variable domain, its missing parts supplied by reference TRBV7-2 and TRBJ2-3, is GAGVSQSPSNKVTEKGKDVELRCDPISGHTALYWYRQSLGQGLEFLIYFQGNSAPDKSGLPSDRFSAERTGGSVSTLTIQRTQQEDSAVYLCASSLGVSGGWSNTQYFGPGTRLTVL.

The genes are TRBV3-1 (or the pseudogene TRBV3-2) and TRBJ1-6, with 10 bases matching TRBD1. CDR3 length equals 16 residues. Germline CDR1 and CDR2: LGHDT and YNNKEL (reference sequence). With 1 base clipped from V and 6 bases from J, the junction kept 3 bases outside the gene matches. The CDR3 here is CASSQGGTGANSPLHF. CDR3 nucleotide sequence: TGTGCCAGCAGCCAAGGAGGGACAGGGGCTAATTCACCCCTCCACTTT.

This sequence joins TRBV30 and TRBJ2-3, with 12 bases matching TRBD2. Per germline, CDR1 GTSNPN and CDR2 SVGIG (reference sequence). This CDR3 comprises 14 residues. The trim removed 7 bases at V and 1 base at J, leaving 3 bases unmatched. The CDR3 region is CAFRTSGGTDTQYF. The CDR3 DNA is TGTGCCTTTCGGACTAGCGGGGGCACAGATACGCAGTATTTT.

In this sample, this clone turned up once. The genes are TRBV5-1 and TRBJ1-2, with 7 bases lining up with TRBD1. Germline V gene data show CDR1 as SGHRS and CDR2 as YFSETQ. This CDR3 is 18 amino acids long. J lost 0 bases, V lost 2 bases, and 13 bases had no gene match. The CDR3 DNA is TGCGCCAGCAGCTTAAGGGTGGGACAGCAGTTCCCTAACTATGGCTACACCTTC. As protein: CASSLRVGQQFPNYGYTF. Variable domain in full (rest from reference TRBV5-1 and TRBJ1-2): KAGVTQTPRYLIKTRGQQVTLSCSPISGHRSVSWYQQTPGQGLQFLFEYFSETQRNKGNFPGRFSGRQFSNSRSEMNVSTLELGDSALYLCASSLRVGQQFPNYGYTFGSGTRLTVV.

The chain couples TRBV5-1 to TRBJ2-3; 9 positions agree with TRBD1. The CDR3 sequence is 14 residues long. Germline CDR1 and CDR2: SGHRS and YFSETQ. V gave up 4 bases and J gave up 10 bases; unmatched junction bases: 10. The CDR3 spells CASSQDRGTGAQYF. The CDR3 nucleotides read TGCGCCAGCAGCCAGGACAGGGGCACGGGCGCGCAGTATTTT.

This chain uses TRBV5-1 with TRBJ1-1; D perhaps matches TRBD1 (6 bases). Germline assignment: CDR1 SGHRS and CDR2 YFSETQ. Trimming took off 0 bases at V and 8 bases at J, with 14 bases between the two ends. The CDR3 spans 14 residues. CDR3 loop: CASSLDTGSGEAFF. The CDR3 DNA reads TGCGCCAGCAGCTTGGATACAGGGTCCGGCGAAGCTTTCTTT.

The V and J genes are TRBV5-6 and TRBJ1-1; D remains unclear. Germline V gene sequence: CDR1 SGHDT, CDR2 YYEEEE. The CDR3 contains 13 residues. V was clipped by 2 bases and J by 2 bases, with 7 bases between them. This CDR3 is CASSFNRNTEAFF. CDR3 DNA: TGTGCCAGCAGCTTCAACAGAAACACTGAAGCTTTCTTT.